The T cell receptor (beta chain) under discussion was sequenced for a study of blood T cell repertoires in COVID-19. Study background: Researchers got acute and convalescent COVID-19 samples from the United States, Italy and Spain. Nucleic acid was either cDNA or gDNA, and it came from T cells, B-cell-depleted T cells, or PBMCs.

Losses at the gene ends were 6 bases for V and 6 bases for J; bases not matched to a gene: 3. The CDR3 length is 14 residues. CDR1 MNHEY and CDR2 SMNVEV come from the germline V gene (reference sequence). As handled by the study authors: Amplification of reference gene primers was used by the study to estimate nucleated cell counts. Profiled with immunoSEQ multiplex PCR; TCRdb holds only in-frame clones, not every one. For V, J and clone size, that table is used; D and trimming come from the DNA. The sample has more than 150,000 clones, 81% seen once; the top ten hold roughly 12%. Enrollment of patients from Seattle took place during active infection, with longitudinal follow-up.

This sequence originates from a woman older than 75 with COVID-19, enrolled during active disease. V usage is TRBV27 and J usage is TRBJ2-5; 14 positions match TRBD2. Sequencing used peripheral blood. The CDR3 DNA is TGTGCCAGCAGACGGACTAGCGGGGGGCAGACCCAGTACTTC. Protein sequence: CASRRTSGGQTQYF.